Each of the 14 T cell receptor beta chains below was sequenced from the same sample in a study of blood T cell repertoires in COVID-19. Profiling relied on immunoSEQ multiplex PCR, and the TCRdb table lists in-frame clones only, not all of them. The sample contains 56,000 or so clones, around four fifths of which appear only once. The sequencing sample was made of peripheral blood. The origin of the receptors is a man between 45 and 60 years old with acute or convalescent COVID-19.

This clone appeared a few times. The chain joins TRBV11-1 to TRBJ1-2; no reliable D call. Germline V gene data show CDR1 as SGHAT and CDR2 as FQDESV (reference sequence). There are 14 residues in the CDR3. Trimming pared 5 bases from V and 0 bases from J, leaving 10 bases between. CDR3: CASSVSRANYGYTF. Written as DNA, the CDR3 is TGTGCCAGCAGCGTCAGCCGGGCTAACTATGGCTACACCTTC.

As for this clone: The sample contains more than one DNA sequence encoding this CDR3. The chain carries TRBV5-1 and TRBJ1-4, with 7 bases lining up with TRBD1. CDR3 size: 15 residues. The germline V gene has CDR1 SGHRS and CDR2 YFSETQ. Trimming removed 0 bases from V and 5 bases from J; junction bases left unmatched: 4. The CDR3 DNA is TGCGCCAGCAGCTTGGAGGGACAGCAGAATGAAAAACTGTTTTTT. It is translated as CASSLEGQQNEKLFF.

The chain links TRBV15 to TRBJ1-6; TRBD1 agrees at 7 bases. Germline trimming cut 5 bases from V and 9 bases from J; bases unmatched to any gene: 10. Germline CDR1 LNHNV, CDR2 YYDKDF (reference sequence). The CDR3 loop spans 15 amino acids. DNA of the CDR3: TGTGCCACCAGCCCGCGCTCAGGGGGAGCTTCACCCCTCCACTTT. Its protein is CATSPRSGGASPLHF. Based on the CDR3 plus reference TRBV15 and TRBJ1-6, the full variable domain is DAMVIQNPRYQVTQFGKPVTLSCSQTLNHNVMYWYQQKSSQAPKLLFHYYDKDFNNEADTPDNFQSRRPNTSFCFLDIRSPGLGDTAMYLCATSPRSGGASPLHFGNGTRLTVT.

This clone showed up just a few times. The V gene is TRBV7-9, the J gene TRBJ2-7; unclear D gene. CDR3 length: 14 amino acids. Between the trimmed V and J ends, which lost 3 bases and 5 bases, there was a span of 14 bases. Germline V CDR1 and CDR2: SEHNR, FQNEAQ (reference sequence). The CDR3 DNA sequence: TGTGCCAGCAGCTTCGAGACGGTTAGCCACGAGCAGTACTTC. Translated, it gives CASSFETVSHEQYF.

The chain is built from TRBV18 and TRBJ1-2; 9 nucleotides line up with TRBD1. V shed 5 bases, J shed 6 bases, and the junction held 7 bases outside the gene matches. The CDR3 covers 14 residues. Germline CDR1 and CDR2: KGHSH and LQKENI. CDR3 residues: CASSYRDRADGYTF. The CDR3 DNA follows: TGTGCCAGCTCATACCGGGACAGGGCCGATGGCTACACCTTC.

The V and J genes are TRBV6-5 and TRBJ2-5; 7 bases match TRBD2. In germline, CDR1 is MNHEY, CDR2 SVGAGI. Germline trimming cut 6 bases from V and 5 bases from J; bases unmatched to any gene: 12. There are 15 residues in the CDR3. The CDR3 nucleotides read TGTGCCAGCAGCTCCCTAGCTGGGGGGGGTGAGACCCAGTACTTC. This encodes CASSSLAGGGETQYF.

The chain carries TRBV7-3 and TRBJ2-3; D possibly corresponds to TRBD2 (6 bases). The ends were cut back, 5 bases at V and 2 bases at J, with 11 bases in the middle. The CDR3 consists of 14 residues. The V gene's germline CDR1 is SGHTA and CDR2 FQGTGA. CDR3 amino acids: CASSPSAFTDTQYF. CDR3 coding DNA: TGTGCCAGCAGCCCTAGCGCCTTCACAGATACGCAGTATTTT.

The chain employs TRBV10-3 and TRBJ2-7, with 7 bases identical to TRBD1. CDR3 length: 13 residues. The germline V gene encodes CDR1 ENHRY and CDR2 SYGVKD. Unmatched junction bases numbered 4, after V lost 6 bases and J lost 2 bases. The CDR3 reads CAIRWDRAYEQYF. The CDR3, as DNA: TGTGCCATCAGATGGGACAGAGCCTACGAGCAGTACTTC.

The J gene is TRBJ2-1, the V gene TRBV5-1; 11 nucleotides agree with TRBD2. V dropped 4 bases and J dropped 4; count of bases not matched to a gene: 7. The CDR3 loop spans 16 amino acids. Germline CDR1 SGHRS, CDR2 YFSETQ. In DNA form, the CDR3 reads TGCGCCAGCAGCCCCTTAGCGGGAGGGGATTACAATGAGCAGTTCTTC. It yields the protein CASSPLAGGDYNEQFF.

This chain connects TRBV6-6 to TRBJ1-5, with D perhaps matching TRBD1 (5 bases). The CDR3 length is 12 residues. V lost 10 bases and J 5 bases, leaving 12 bases between the germline ends. Germline loops: CDR1 MNHNY, CDR2 SVGAGI (reference sequence). The DNA for the CDR3 is TGTGCCACCGGGGGGGGTGATCAGCCCCAGCATTTT. This translates into CATGGGDQPQHF.

V and J are TRBV19 and TRBJ1-2, with D unclear. CDR3 length: 12 amino acids. CDR1 and CDR2 from the germline V gene are LNHDA and SQIVND (reference sequence). Trimming removed 7 bases at V and 2 bases at J, with 8 bases between. The CDR3 DNA sequence: TGTGCCAGTACTTGGGCGAACTATGGCTACACCTTC. It specifies CASTWANYGYTF.

Only a few counts were recorded for this clone. V gene TRBV14 combines with J gene TRBJ1-1; D possibly corresponds to TRBD1 (6 bases). This CDR3 contains 14 residues. CDR1 and CDR2 (germline): SGHDN, FVKESK. Trimming stripped 4 bases from V and 4 bases from J, with 13 bases between. DNA of the CDR3: TGTGCCAGCAGCCCGTACAGGGTTGGCACTGAAGCTTTCTTT. This translates into CASSPYRVGTEAFF.

The chain carries TRBV3-1 (or the pseudogene TRBV3-2) and TRBJ2-7; TRBD2 matches at 14 bases. Trimming cost V 1 base and J 7 bases; bases outside gene matches: 6. Germline CDR1 LGHDT, CDR2 YNNKEL (reference sequence). This CDR3 contains 16 residues. CDR3 region: CASSQAGTSGSGEQYF. The CDR3 bases are TGTGCCAGCAGCCAAGCCGGGACTAGCGGGAGTGGGGAGCAGTACTTC.

The rearrangement links TRBV6-5 to TRBJ1-5; the match to TRBD1 covers 8 bases. The CDR3 contains 13 residues. Losses at the gene ends were 6 bases for V and 4 bases for J; bases not matched to a gene: 2. The germline CDR1 and CDR2 sequences are MNHEY and SVGAGI. As DNA, the CDR3 is TGTGCCAGCAGAGACAGGGGTAATCAGCCCCAGCATTTT. Its translation: CASRDRGNQPQHF.